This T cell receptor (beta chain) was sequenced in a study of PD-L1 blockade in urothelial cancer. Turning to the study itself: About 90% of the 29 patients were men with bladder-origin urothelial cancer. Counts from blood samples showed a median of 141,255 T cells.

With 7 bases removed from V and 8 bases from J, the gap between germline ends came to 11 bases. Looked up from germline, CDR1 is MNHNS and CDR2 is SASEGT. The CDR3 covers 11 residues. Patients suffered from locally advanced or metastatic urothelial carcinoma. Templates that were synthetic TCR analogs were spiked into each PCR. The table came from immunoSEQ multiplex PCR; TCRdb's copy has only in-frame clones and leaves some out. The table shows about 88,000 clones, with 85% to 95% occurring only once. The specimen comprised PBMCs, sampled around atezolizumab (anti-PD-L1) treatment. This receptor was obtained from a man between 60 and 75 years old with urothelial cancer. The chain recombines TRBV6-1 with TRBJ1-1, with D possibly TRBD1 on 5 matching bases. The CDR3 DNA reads TGTGCCAGCACCGCGGGGGGGGAAGCTTTCTTT. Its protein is CASTAGGEAFF.